Listed below are T cell receptor beta chains from one sample, sequenced in a study of blood T cell repertoires in COVID-19. Assay used: immunoSEQ multiplex PCR; TCRdb lists only in-frame clones, some missing. The sample has about 250,000 clones; 70% to 90% are singletons. The sample consisted of PBMCs or T cells enriched from blood (not recorded which). These receptors were taken from a man aged 35-49 years who had recovered from COVID-19. Each CDR3 is given without its conserved first and last residue. A D gene is named only where the DNA matches it firmly. Size values are once, few and many counts, or a class for expanded clones, and some rows have none.

TRBV25-1	NA	TRBJ2-7	NA	ASSEGNGDEQY
TRBV7-2	NA	TRBJ2-5	few	ASSLDRGSGETQY
TRBV9	TRBD1	TRBJ1-6	NA	ASSDDRVEDSPLH
TRBV6-5	NA	TRBJ1-2	once	ASSYSDPGGGYGYT
TRBV13	TRBD2	TRBJ2-7	NA	ASTPTSPSASSYEQY
TRBV28	TRBD1	TRBJ2-7	NA	ASTTGTVSYEQY
TRBV7-2	TRBD1	TRBJ2-5	few	ASSLTGGDQETQY
TRBV19	TRBD1	TRBJ2-2	NA	ASSLQQGAGGELF
TRBV5-1	NA	TRBJ1-2	NA	ASSLDQGINGYT
TRBV9	NA	TRBJ2-3	NA	ASSTKARSGTSTDTQY
TRBV18	TRBD1	TRBJ2-3	NA	ASSRDRGTSTDTQY
TRBV7-9	TRBD2	TRBJ2-1	NA	ASTIGLAGGEEQF
TRBV6-5	NA	TRBJ1-5	NA	ASSYDGRGDQPQH
TRBV20-1	TRBD1	TRBJ2-2	NA	SASRQGDVTGELF
TRBV25-1	NA	TRBJ2-1	NA	ACNVVGGEQF
TRBV7-8	TRBD2	TRBJ2-3	NA	ASSRGLAGRTDTQY
TRBV2	NA	TRBJ1-4	NA	ASKTPQGGGEKLF
TRBV7-2	TRBD1	TRBJ1-5	NA	ASSLDRTYQPQH
TRBV18	TRBD1	TRBJ1-1	once	ASSPTGVSTEAF
TRBV21-1	NA	TRBJ1-1	once	ASSKGTGEAF
TRBV11-2	TRBD2	TRBJ2-1	once	ASSRYDSGSFYEQF
TRBV7-2	NA	TRBJ2-7	NA	ASSLAPRSAGYEQY
TRBV27	TRBD1	TRBJ1-2	NA	ASSTGQGLPLVYT
TRBV5-6	TRBD1	TRBJ2-7	NA	ASSPGQGQGEQY
TRBV18	TRBD2	TRBJ2-7	NA	ASSPSGLAGVYEQY
TRBV19	TRBD2	TRBJ2-5	NA	ASSIGAGGQETQY
TRBV5-1	NA	TRBJ2-7	NA	ASSLDPGSPHEQY
TRBV30	NA	TRBJ1-2	NA	AWSPREYGYT
TRBV7-3	NA	TRBJ2-5	NA	ASSPRDSASGETQY
TRBV7-2	NA	TRBJ1-2	NA	ASSLTRVPYGYT
TRBV4-1	NA	TRBJ2-7	once	ASSPGFPYEQY
TRBV21-1	NA	TRBJ1-1	NA	ASSKVNRALNTEAF
TRBV2	TRBD2	TRBJ2-2	NA	ASSLLAGPNTGELF
TRBV11-3	TRBD2	TRBJ2-1	NA	ASSPGLAQYNEQF
TRBV7-2	NA	TRBJ2-3	NA	ASSLGLRGTDTQY
TRBV18	NA	TRBJ1-3	NA	ASSPGDTYSGNTIY
TRBV7-2	NA	TRBJ2-7	NA	ASSFMTGLRAYEQY
TRBV7-3	NA	TRBJ1-5	NA	ASSLTTANQPQH
TRBV10-3	TRBD1	TRBJ2-7	NA	AIRPGQGAYGEQY
TRBV10-3	NA	TRBJ1-1	NA	AISSPRVTEAF